This TCR beta chain is from a study of blood T cell repertoires in COVID-19. Authors' processing steps: Reference gene primer amplification in the assay estimated nucleated cell counts. TCRdb keeps only in-frame clones here, not all; method: immunoSEQ multiplex PCR. V, J and clone size are taken as reported in that table, and D and trimming were inferred from the DNA itself. The table lists about 170,000 clones, around 92% of them singletons. CDR3 length: 14 amino acids. Trimming left V 0 bases short and J 3 bases short, with 6 bases between. CDR1 SGDLS and CDR2 YYNGEE come from the germline V gene. Material for sequencing was peripheral blood. The chain uses TRBV9 and TRBJ1-4; no clear D gene. This receptor was obtained from a man younger than 40 with COVID-19, enrolled during active disease. The chain's CDR3 is CASSVGSANEKLFF. For the CDR3, the DNA is TGTGCCAGCAGCGTAGGATCAGCTAATGAAAAACTGTTTTTT.